Listed here is a single T cell receptor beta chain. Using its own MiXCR run on the 5' RACE reads, TCRdb lists one record per CDR3 protein. The sample gives hundreds of thousands of distinct CDR3 sequences, less than 7% of which show up once; 1.5% to 2% is in the top ten. This sample is drawn from a study of identical twins. Germline-derived CDR1 and CDR2 are SQVTM and ANQGSEA. Trimming removed 5 bases from V and 5 bases from J, with 4 bases in between. CDR3 length: 10 amino acids. Donors were all healthy Caucasians. Material for sequencing was naive T cells sorted from blood. This chain links TRBV29-1 with TRBJ2-1; unclear D gene. The sequence came from a man aged 18 to 30 in good health. The CDR3 here is CSVFHNEQFF. CDR3 DNA sequence: TGCAGCGTTTTCCACAATGAGCAGTTCTTC.